One and the same sample provided the 18 T cell receptor beta chains below, sequenced in a study of T cells after yellow fever vaccination. TCRdb fed the 5' RACE reads into MiXCR, producing one record per CDR3 protein. The table lists 100,000 to 150,000 distinct CDR3 sequences, about 8.2% of them singletons, with roughly 43% in the top ten. The sample consisted of CD8+ T cells sorted from PBMCs, taken on the day of the yellow fever booster vaccination. The origin of the receptors is a man younger than 35 who received the YFV17D yellow fever vaccine.

The V gene is TRBV4-1, the J gene TRBJ1-2; D is unresolved. V was shortened by 5 bases and J by 4 bases, with 23 bases between the two germline ends. The germline gives CDR1 MGHRA, CDR2 YSYEKL. This CDR3 has 17 residues. The CDR3 is CASSFHSMGAQTYGYTF. CDR3 nucleotide sequence: TGCGCCAGCAGCTTTCACTCGATGGGAGCGCAAACCTATGGCTACACCTTC.

In its sample, this clonotype was seen many times. J is TRBJ1-3 and V is TRBV7-2; the D is unclear. CDR1 is SGHTA, CDR2 FQGNSA, per germline. The CDR3 has 17 residues. V was shortened by 5 bases and J by 0 bases, with 17 bases between the two germline ends. The CDR3 nucleotides are TGTGCCAGCAGCCCGGTTGGGGTTTCTATCTCTGGAAACACCATATATTTT. The encoded protein is CASSPVGVSISGNTIYF. Supplemented by reference TRBV7-2 and TRBJ1-3, the full variable domain reads GAGVSQSPSNKVTEKGKDVELRCDPISGHTALYWYRQSLGQGLEFLIYFQGNSAPDKSGLPSDRFSAERTGGSVSTLTIQRTQQEDSAVYLCASSPVGVSISGNTIYFGEGSWLTVV.

CDR3 nucleotide sequence: TGTGCCATCAGTGGGGGGGCGGTAAATGAGCAGTTCTTC. It encodes CAISGGAVNEQFF. The chain links TRBV10-3 to TRBJ2-1, with D perhaps given as TRBD1 or TRBD2 (6 bases each). The CDR3 is 13 amino acids. The V end lost 4 bases, the J end lost 7 bases, and 11 bases lay between the germline ends. Germline V gene sequence: CDR1 ENHRY, CDR2 SYGVKD.

This chain connects TRBV28 to TRBJ1-2, with D tentatively TRBD1 (6 bases). Trimming stripped 3 bases from V and 5 bases from J, with 13 bases between. CDR3 size: 14 residues. In germline, CDR1 is MDHEN, CDR2 SYDVKM. CDR3 amino acids: CASSFMDSIYGYTF. The CDR3 DNA reads as TGTGCCAGCAGTTTCATGGACAGCATATATGGCTACACCTTC.

The sample holds a few counts of this clonotype. The chain employs TRBV5-1 and TRBJ2-7; D is unclear. V lost 4 bases and J lost 1, with 18 bases in between. The CDR3 sequence is 16 residues long. From germline, CDR1 is SGHRS and CDR2 YFSETQ. In nucleotides, the CDR3 is TGCGCCAGCAGCCCCTCCGGTTTAGGCAGATCCTACGAGCAGTACGTC. Translating gives CASSPSGLGRSYEQYV.

The V and J genes are TRBV15 and TRBJ1-5; D unclear. The V gene lost 1 base and the J gene lost 7 bases, with 11 bases spanning the gap. Germline V gene lookup returns CDR1 LNHNV and CDR2 YYDKDF (reference sequence). The CDR3 length is 14 residues. As DNA, the CDR3 is TGTGCCACCAGCAGAGTGGCGGGGAAACAGCCCCAGCATTTT. Translation: CATSRVAGKQPQHF.

In this sample, this clonotype turned up a few times. CDR3 loop: CASNLGGNQPQHF. CDR3 coding DNA: TGTGCCAGCAACTTAGGTGGCAATCAGCCCCAGCATTTT. The V call is TRBV12-3 or TRBV12-4, the J call TRBJ1-5; no reliable D call. This CDR3 comprises 13 residues. The ends were cut back, 7 bases at V and 2 bases at J, with 9 bases in the middle.

There are many counts of this clonotype. The chain recombines TRBV12-3 or TRBV12-4 with TRBJ2-1; D is unresolved. Trimming shortened V by 5 bases and J by 5 bases, and 4 bases separated the two germline ends. CDR3 size: 11 residues. The DNA of the CDR3 is TGTGCCAGCAGTCAGAACAATGAGCAGTTCTTC. Translation gives CASSQNNEQFF.

This clonotype was seen more than once but under ten times. This rearrangement joins TRBV12-3 or TRBV12-4 to TRBJ2-1; D is possibly TRBD2 (6 bases). The CDR3 is made up of 15 amino acids. With 4 bases removed from V and 0 bases from J, the gap between germline ends came to 10 bases. The CDR3 nucleotides read TGTGCCAGCAGTTCGTCCGGGAGCTCCTACAATGAGCAGTTCTTC. This gives the protein CASSSSGSSYNEQFF.

The gene calls are TRBV7-9 and TRBJ2-5; D uncertain. Trimming left V 4 bases short and J 7 bases short, with 13 bases between. This CDR3 has 13 amino acids. Germline V gene lookup returns CDR1 SEHNR and CDR2 FQNEAQ (reference sequence). The CDR3 nucleotides read TGTGCCAGCAGCTCCCTGTCGGCAGGGACCCAGTACTTC. It specifies CASSSLSAGTQYF.

The rearrangement joins TRBV4-1 to TRBJ1-2; 8 bases align to TRBD1. The CDR3 extends over 16 amino acids. Germline trimming cut 3 bases from V and 5 bases from J; bases unmatched to any gene: 11. CDR1 MGHRA and CDR2 YSYEKL come from the germline V gene. The CDR3 protein is CASSHQEGRGRYGYTF. As DNA, the CDR3 is TGCGCCAGCAGCCATCAAGAGGGCAGGGGGCGGTATGGCTACACCTTC.

The V gene is TRBV7-2, the J gene TRBJ2-5; no clear D. The CDR3 runs 14 residues. The germline V and J ends were trimmed by 5 bases and 3 bases, with 13 bases remaining between them. Germline lookup yields CDR1 SGHTA and CDR2 FQGNSA. The CDR3 here is CASSPTLRKETQYF. CDR3 bases: TGTGCCAGCAGCCCGACGTTGCGCAAAGAGACCCAGTACTTC.

About this clonotype: Germline is not matched at one junction end, which may reflect a read error. The chain employs TRBV12-3 or TRBV12-4 and TRBJ2-3; D gene uncertain. The CDR3 runs 11 residues. CDR3 sequence (DNA): TGTGCCAGCAGTTTAGGGCCCGGGCCCCATTTT. Amino acids: CASSLGPGPHF.

This clonotype was observed many times. The chain combines TRBV6-2 or TRBV6-3 with TRBJ2-5; D is unclear. V was pared by 5 bases and J by 2 bases, with 0 bases between. Germline V gene data show CDR1 as MNHEY and CDR2 as SVGEGT. The CDR3 loop spans 10 amino acids. CDR3 loop: CASSQETQYF. The CDR3 DNA is TGTGCCAGCAGTCAAGAGACCCAGTACTTC.

The CDR3 nucleotides read TGTGCCAGCAGCTTAGTTGAAGTTGGAGGGGACACCTTC. This codes for CASSLVEVGGDTF. This chain links TRBV7-9 with TRBJ1-2; the D gene is possibly TRBD1 (5 bases). V gave up 1 base and J gave up 12 bases, with 15 bases separating them. The length of the CDR3 is 13 residues. Germline CDR1 reads SEHNR; CDR2 reads FQNEAQ (reference sequence).

This chain connects TRBV7-9 to TRBJ1-1, with D perhaps matching TRBD1 (6 bases). V lost 4 bases to trimming and J lost 4 bases, with 10 bases between them. The CDR3 is 13 residues long. Germline values: CDR1 SEHNR, CDR2 FQNEAQ (reference sequence). The CDR3: CASSSGVSTEAFF. The DNA for the CDR3 is TGTGCCAGCAGCTCAGGGGTGAGCACTGAAGCTTTCTTT.

This clonotype was seen more than once but under ten times. The chain uses TRBV27 and TRBJ2-2, with no clear D. Germline values: CDR1 MNHEY, CDR2 SMNVEV (reference sequence). The CDR3 is 13 residues long. V dropped 1 base and J dropped 5 bases, with 5 bases sitting between them. DNA for the CDR3: TGTGCCAGCAGTTTATTGGGGACCGGGGAGCTGTTTTTT. Translation gives CASSLLGTGELFF.

This clonotype has just a few counts. V and J are TRBV7-9 and TRBJ2-5; a weak D match, TRBD1 (6 bases). The germline V and J ends were trimmed by 5 bases and 3 bases, with 19 bases remaining between them. Germline assignment: CDR1 SEHNR and CDR2 FQNEAQ (reference sequence). CDR3 length: 16 residues. CDR3 in amino acids: CASSPPDSLRKETQYF. CDR3 bases: TGTGCCAGCAGCCCGCCGGACAGTCTTAGAAAAGAGACCCAGTACTTC.